The entry below describes one TCR beta chain. Antigen specificity is unknown. Primers: 60 Vbeta forward and 13 Jbeta reverse. The protocol was immunoSEQ multiplex PCR, while the TCRdb copy is restricted to in-frame clones and leaves out a portion. The sample consists of about 100,000 clones, 76% of them appearing once. The data belong to a study of cytomegalovirus exposure and HLA in healthy donors. Study results and limitations: Several V segments, TRBV6-2 and TRBV6-3 among them, could not be told apart and were dropped. Most CMV-associated TCR beta chains appeared HLA-restricted in a later analysis. The authors later linked a missense DCLRE1C variant to TCR beta V- and J-gene trimming.

Whereas donors were nominally healthy upon sampling, unrecorded immune exposures were probable. The germline CDR1 and CDR2 sequences are SGDLS and YYNGEE. V lost 3 bases and J lost 10; bases outside the gene matches: 6. This CDR3 contains 13 residues. The J gene is TRBJ2-1, the V gene TRBV9, with 8 positions matching TRBD1. This TCR derives from a man aged 35-49 years in good health and CMV-seronegative. Specimen: PBMCs. CDR3 amino acids: CASSGAGGREQFF. DNA for the CDR3: TGTGCCAGCAGCGGGGCAGGGGGCAGAGAGCAGTTCTTC.